The present T cell receptor beta chain was sequenced within a study of blood T cells in healthy people across ages. This clonotype turned up a few times. The antigen remains undetermined. A sample-barcoded 5' primer and a J-beta primer mix were used in a second PCR of roughly 7 to 11 cycles. The study obtained at least 3 million CDR3-containing paired-end reads from every sample. A single record per CDR3 protein comes from TCRdb applying MiXCR to the 5' RACE reads. The sample has approximately 780,000 distinct CDR3 sequences, about a quarter seen once. With 7 bases removed from V and 7 bases from J, the gap between germline ends came to 20 bases. CDR1 is MNHEY, CDR2 SMNVEV, per germline (reference sequence). CDR3 length: 16 amino acids. Study-wide findings and caveats: The study found TCR beta diversity correlated strongly with naive T cell percentage. Greater diversity and more naive CD4+ cells were seen in long-lived donors than in aged donors.

Another study also made use of these data, one on T cells of mothers and their children. That work states: Whether pairs are related or unrelated, thymic selection shapes their TCR recombination output in much the same way.

Sequencing was carried out using blood. The TCR sequence derives from a boy aged 10-17 years in good health. This chain joins TRBV27 and TRBJ1-6, with D perhaps TRBD1 (5 bases). CDR3 protein: CASTTAWGRDNSPLHF. As DNA, the CDR3 is TGTGCCAGCACCACTGCCTGGGGAAGGGACAATTCACCCCTCCACTTT.